The rows below give T cell receptor beta chains drawn from one sample of a study of graft-versus-host responses after intestinal transplantation. Some clones are missing from TCRdb's copy, which holds only in-frame ones; the method was immunoSEQ multiplex PCR. The repertoire holds about 20,000 clones, with around 93% as singletons. The sequenced sample was PBMCs, obtained 23 days after intestinal transplant. The source is a human patient who received an intestinal transplant, so some T cells may come from the graft donor. Both conserved end residues are part of each CDR3. A D gene is named only where the DNA matches it firmly. Size is omitted from some rows. Given values are once, few, many or a class for expanded clones.

clone_size: -; j_call: TRBJ1-1; d_call: TRBD1; v_call: TRBV6-1; cdr3_length: 21; cdr3_aa: CASSEIGRWGWTGEENAEAFF; cdr3_nt: TGTGCCAGCAGTGAAATCGGACGGTGGGGGTGGACAGGGGAGGAGAACGCTGAAGCTTTCTTT
clone_size: -; j_call: TRBJ1-1; d_call: -; v_call: TRBV19; cdr3_length: 13; cdr3_aa: CASLDSGAREAFF; cdr3_nt: TGTGCCAGTCTCGATTCAGGGGCCCGGGAAGCTTTCTTT
clone_size: once; j_call: TRBJ2-7; d_call: TRBD2; v_call: TRBV10-1; cdr3_length: 14; cdr3_aa: CASSPGLAGDEQYF; cdr3_nt: TGCGCCAGCAGCCCGGGACTAGCGGGAGACGAGCAGTACTTC
clone_size: -; j_call: TRBJ1-4; d_call: -; v_call: TRBV28; cdr3_length: 16; cdr3_aa: CASSVSGREGGEKLFF; cdr3_nt: TGTGCCAGCAGTGTGTCCGGGAGGGAAGGCGGTGAAAAACTGTTTTTT
clone_size: -; j_call: TRBJ2-5; d_call: TRBD2; v_call: TRBV9; cdr3_length: 14; cdr3_aa: CASRTSGSKETQYF; cdr3_nt: TGTGCCAGCAGAACTAGCGGGAGTAAAGAGACCCAGTACTTC
clone_size: -; j_call: TRBJ2-7; d_call: -; v_call: TRBV7-3; cdr3_length: 16; cdr3_aa: CASIPHSSWGFYEQYF; cdr3_nt: TGTGCCAGCATCCCACACTCCTCGTGGGGCTTCTACGAGCAGTACTTC
clone_size: -; j_call: TRBJ1-1; d_call: -; v_call: TRBV7-9; cdr3_length: 11; cdr3_aa: CASRQDTEAFF; cdr3_nt: TGTGCCAGCAGGCAAGACACTGAAGCTTTCTTT
clone_size: once; j_call: TRBJ2-5; d_call: -; v_call: TRBV7-8; cdr3_length: 15; cdr3_aa: CASSLNWDSGETQYF; cdr3_nt: TGTGCCAGCAGCTTAAACTGGGATTCGGGAGAGACCCAGTACTTC
clone_size: -; j_call: TRBJ1-1; d_call: TRBD1; v_call: TRBV6-1; cdr3_length: 14; cdr3_aa: CASSLGQGAKLAFF; cdr3_nt: TGTGCCAGCAGCCTCGGACAGGGGGCAAAGCTAGCTTTCTTT
clone_size: -; j_call: TRBJ2-1; d_call: TRBD2; v_call: TRBV30; cdr3_length: 21; cdr3_aa: CAWSPDPATSGETDSYNEQFF; cdr3_nt: TGTGCCTGGAGTCCCGACCCCGCGACTAGCGGGGAGACGGACTCCTACAATGAGCAGTTCTTC
clone_size: once; j_call: TRBJ2-3; d_call: TRBD2; v_call: TRBV10-1; cdr3_length: 17; cdr3_aa: CASSPGLAGGETDTQYF; cdr3_nt: TGCGCCAGCAGCCCCGGACTAGCGGGAGGGGAAACAGATACGCAGTATTTT
clone_size: -; j_call: TRBJ2-3; d_call: -; v_call: TRBV13; cdr3_length: 15; cdr3_aa: CASSSREIYTDTQYF; cdr3_nt: TGTGCCAGCAGCTCCCGGGAAATTTACACAGATACGCAGTATTTT
clone_size: -; j_call: TRBJ2-2; d_call: -; v_call: TRBV6-5; cdr3_length: 14; cdr3_aa: CASSYESRTGELFF; cdr3_nt: TGTGCCAGCAGTTACGAATCTCGCACCGGGGAGCTGTTTTTT
clone_size: -; j_call: TRBJ2-7; d_call: -; v_call: TRBV7-9; cdr3_length: 13; cdr3_aa: CASSSMKPLEQYF; cdr3_nt: TGTGCCAGCAGCTCCATGAAGCCTCTCGAGCAGTACTTC